The 4 T cell receptor beta chains below were found in one sample sequenced in a study of T-cell reconstitution after alpha-beta-depleted transplantation in children. Unique molecular identifiers were incorporated during preparation of the TCRbeta library. TCRdb re-called the PCR reads through MiXCR, storing one row per CDR3 protein. This table has fewer than 550,000 distinct CDR3 sequences, 11% appearing once. The specimen was PBMCs, mostly from graft donor cells, collected 180 days after TCRalphabeta/CD19-depleted stem cell transplant. These receptors all come from a female patient under 10 years old who had a stem cell transplant for aplastic anemia, so the T cells may come from the graft donor.

This clonotype has a handful of counts. The CDR3 sequence is CASSHLTGQETQYF. As DNA, the CDR3 is TGTGCCAGCAGCCACCTGACAGGGCAAGAGACCCAGTACTTC. The chain is built from TRBV28 and TRBJ2-5, with 7 bases fitting TRBD1. Germline values: CDR1 MDHEN, CDR2 SYDVKM. V was pared by 6 bases and J by 2 bases, with 6 bases of the junction left unmatched. The CDR3 is 14 amino acids.

The chain uses TRBV7-3 and TRBJ2-3, with D uncertain. The CDR3 has 17 residues. V gave up 1 base and J gave up 0 bases, with 14 bases separating them. The germline V gene has CDR1 SGHTA and CDR2 FQGTGA. The CDR3 DNA is TGTGCCAGCAGCTTAAACTTTGTGGGCTCTAGCACAGATACGCAGTATTTT. Translation gives CASSLNFVGSSTDTQYF.

This clonotype came up a few times. The rearrangement links TRBV7-2 to TRBJ2-7; 13 bases map to TRBD2. V lost 4 bases to trimming and J lost 3 bases; unmatched junction nucleotides: 6. There are 16 residues in the CDR3. Germline CDR1 SGHTA, CDR2 FQGNSA. DNA for the CDR3: TGTGCCAGCAGCTCGTCGAGGACTAGCGGGAGCTACGAGCAGTACTTC. Translation: CASSSSRTSGSYEQYF. The variable domain in full, with the rest retrieved from reference TRBV7-2 and TRBJ2-7, is GAGVSQSPSNKVTEKGKDVELRCDPISGHTALYWYRQSLGQGLEFLIYFQGNSAPDKSGLPSDRFSAERTGGSVSTLTIQRTQQEDSAVYLCASSSSRTSGSYEQYFGPGTRLTVT.

This clonotype has only a few counts. V usage is TRBV10-3 and J usage is TRBJ1-1; TRBD1 matches at 8 bases. There are 15 residues in the CDR3. Per germline, CDR1 ENHRY and CDR2 SYGVKD. Losses at the gene ends were 4 bases for V and 4 bases for J; bases not matched to a gene: 8. The CDR3 nucleotides read TGTGCCATCAGTGTTTCGGACAGGGAGGGCACTGAAGCTTTCTTT. It translates to CAISVSDREGTEAFF.